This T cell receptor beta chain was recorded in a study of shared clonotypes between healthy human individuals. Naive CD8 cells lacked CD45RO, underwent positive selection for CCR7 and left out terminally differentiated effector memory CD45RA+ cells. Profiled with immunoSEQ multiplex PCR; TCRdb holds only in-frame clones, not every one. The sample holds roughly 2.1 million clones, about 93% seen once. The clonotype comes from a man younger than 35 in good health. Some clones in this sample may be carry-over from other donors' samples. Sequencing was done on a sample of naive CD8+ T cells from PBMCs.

The CDR3 DNA follows: TGCGCCAGCAGCCAAGCCAGCAATCAGCCCCAGCATTTT. It is translated as CASSQASNQPQHF. The rearrangement joins TRBV4-1 to TRBJ1-5; D remains ambiguous. V lost 1 base to trimming and J lost 1 base, with 2 bases between them. The CDR3 totals 13 residues. Germline CDR1 reads MGHRA; CDR2 reads YSYEKL.